The rows below give T cell receptor beta chains drawn from one sample of a study of B cell selection in AIRE deficiency. Data came from immunoSEQ multiplex PCR; TCRdb stores just in-frame clones and leaves some out. The sample records 25,000 to 30,000 clones, around 95% being singletons. The sample comprised CD4+CD127+ conventional T cells sorted from PBMCs. These receptors were obtained from a human donor in good health. CDR3s include the opening cysteine and the closing phenylalanine or tryptophan. Each record gives: D gene, clone size, J gene, V gene, CDR3 protein, CDR3 DNA. The D gene is left open where the match is weak. Size values are once, few and many counts, or a class for expanded clones, and some rows have none.

NA | NA | TRBJ1-3 | TRBV2 | CASSEIPSSGNTIYF | TGTGCCAGCAGTGAAATTCCGAGCTCTGGAAACACCATATATTTT
NA | NA | TRBJ1-1 | TRBV18 | CASSPRRGSFTEAFF | TGTGCCAGCTCACCACGGCGCGGATCTTTCACTGAAGCTTTCTTT
NA | NA | TRBJ2-5 | TRBV2 | CASSEEGEETQYF | TGTGCCAGCAGTGAAGAGGGAGAAGAGACCCAGTACTTC
TRBD2 | NA | TRBJ2-5 | TRBV29-1 | CSVLGRLAGFQETQYF | TGCAGCGTTCTAGGGAGACTAGCGGGGTTCCAAGAGACCCAGTACTTC
TRBD2 | NA | TRBJ2-7 | TRBV6-5 | CASGEVAGSSYEQYF | TGTGCCAGCGGGGAAGTAGCGGGGAGCTCCTACGAGCAGTACTTC
NA | NA | TRBJ1-1 | TRBV5-6 | CASSLVGGNTEAFF | TGTGCCAGCAGCTTGGTGGGGGGTAACACTGAAGCTTTCTTT
NA | NA | TRBJ2-1 | TRBV11-1 | CASSLHDTEQFF | TGTGCCAGCAGCCTCCACGACACTGAGCAGTTCTTC
NA | NA | TRBJ1-5 | TRBV2 | CASTRDGFNQPQHF | TGTGCCAGCACCCGGGACGGGTTCAATCAGCCCCAGCATTTT
NA | NA | TRBJ2-1 | TRBV4-2 | CASSQEGASPQQQQFF | TGTGCCAGCAGCCAAGAGGGGGCTAGCCCACAACAACAGCAGTTCTTC
NA | NA | TRBJ1-2 | TRBV2 | CASSEAGGDIRGYTF | TGTGCCAGCAGTGAAGCAGGGGGGGACATTCGGGGCTACACCTTC
NA | once | TRBJ2-3 | TRBV15 | CATSRDVRRSSTDTQYF | TGTGCCACCAGCAGAGATGTCCGGCGGTCTAGCACAGATACGCAGTATTTT
NA | NA | TRBJ2-1 | TRBV10-3 | CAITLDPGVNEQFF | TGTGCCATCACCCTTGACCCCGGGGTCAACGAGCAGTTCTTC
TRBD1 | NA | TRBJ2-3 | TRBV19 | CASSIRTGYTDTQYF | TGTGCCAGTAGTATCCGGACAGGGTACACAGATACGCAGTATTTT